These 32 T cell receptor beta chains originate from one sample sequenced in a study of CD8 T cells in ankylosing spondylitis. TCRdb fed the 5' RACE reads into MiXCR, producing one record per CDR3 protein. This sample has around 150,000 distinct CDR3 sequences; about 7.3% occur once, and the top ten carry around 12%. Sequenced input: blood, either unsorted or a sorted T cell fraction (not recorded which). The receptors originated from a female donor with ankylosing spondylitis or in good health (not recorded which).

This clonotype was observed many times. The chain couples TRBV6-1 to TRBJ2-5; D ambiguous. The germline V gene has CDR1 MNHNS and CDR2 SASEGT. With 3 bases removed from V and 1 base from J, the gap between germline ends came to 6 bases. This CDR3 has 13 amino acids. CDR3 sequence (DNA): TGTGCCAGCAGTGAGACCCGCCAAGAGACCCAGTACTTC. Translation: CASSETRQETQYF.

This clonotype was counted ten times or more. The chain is built from TRBV12-3 or TRBV12-4 and TRBJ2-2, with D possibly being TRBD1 (5 bases). V lost 7 bases and J 7 bases, leaving 16 bases between the germline ends. The CDR3 covers 14 residues. CDR3 DNA: TGTGCCAGCACCATTGGGGCGCCGGGCGGGGAGCTGTTTTTT. Translated: CASTIGAPGGELFF.

The chain has TRBV24-1 and TRBJ2-1; 7 nucleotides align to TRBD2. CDR1 is KGHDR and CDR2 is SFDVKD in the germline V gene. This CDR3 region has 14 residues. The J segment lost 10 bases and the V segment lost 3 bases, leaving 8 bases of the junction unmatched. CDR3 nucleotide sequence: TGTGCCACCAGTGATAGGCGGGGGACGGGCGAGCAGTTCTTC. Its protein product is CATSDRRGTGEQFF.

This clonotype was counted many times. The chain has TRBV7-2 and TRBJ1-1; 7 nucleotides agree with TRBD1. V lost 2 bases, J lost 6 bases, and 3 bases stayed unmatched. This CDR3 has 13 residues. Germline lookup yields CDR1 SGHTA and CDR2 FQGNSA. CDR3 coding DNA: TGTGCCAGCAGCTTATGGGGACAGCCTGAAGCTTTCTTT. It translates to CASSLWGQPEAFF.

At least ten counts were recorded for this clonotype. The chain employs TRBV12-3 or TRBV12-4 and TRBJ2-2, with D possibly matching TRBD2 (6 bases). Between the trimmed V and J ends, which lost 3 bases and 6 bases, there was a span of 14 bases. This CDR3 is 15 amino acids long. The CDR3 nucleotides read TGTGCCAGCAGTTTTGGGGGGAGCTACGCCGGGGAGCTGTTTTTT. It is translated as CASSFGGSYAGELFF.

This clonotype was detected ten times or more. This chain links TRBV5-4 with TRBJ1-1; a possible D gene is TRBD1 (5 bases). CDR1 is SGHNT, CDR2 YYREEE, per germline (reference sequence). Trimming took 2 bases from V and 3 from J, leaving 14 bases between them. The CDR3 totals 15 residues. The CDR3, as DNA: TGTGCCAGCAGCTTTTCGGGCAGAGGGGACACTGAAGCTTTCTTT. Protein: CASSFSGRGDTEAFF.

This clonotype occurred many times. The chain has TRBV6-2 or TRBV6-3 and TRBJ1-5; 8 bases match TRBD1. The J segment lost 9 bases and the V segment lost 5 bases, leaving 30 bases of the junction unmatched. This CDR3 comprises 21 residues. The germline V gene has CDR1 MNHEY and CDR2 SVGEGT. The CDR3 DNA sequence: TGTGCCAGCAGTAACCTTTTTGAGTTGTGGGACAGGAGTTCCCTAATCAGGCCCCAGCATTTT. It is translated as CASSNLFELWDRSSLIRPQHF.

This clonotype was recorded at least ten times. The CDR3 spells CASSSLPGGEQFF. CDR3 in DNA: TGTGCCAGCAGTTCCCTACCTGGTGGTGAGCAGTTCTTC. The genes are TRBV6-2 or TRBV6-3 and TRBJ2-1; D not certain. Trimming shortened V by 4 bases and J by 9 bases, and 13 bases separated the two germline ends. The germline V gene has CDR1 MNHEY and CDR2 SVGEGT. This CDR3 has 13 amino acids.

In its sample, this clonotype was seen many times. The chain is built from TRBV19 and TRBJ2-1; tentative D call: TRBD2 (6 bases). Per the germline V gene, CDR1 is LNHDA and CDR2 is SQIVND (reference sequence). Trimming shortened V by 5 bases and J by 9 bases, and 17 bases separated the two germline ends. This CDR3 has 14 amino acids. The CDR3 nucleotides read TGTGCCAGTAGTCAAACCCGCGGGGTGGGTGAGCAGTTCTTC. This translates into CASSQTRGVGEQFF. The entire variable domain, with the rest obtained from reference TRBV19 and TRBJ2-1, is as follows: DGGITQSPKYLFRKEGQNVTLSCEQNLNHDAMYWYRQDPGQGLRLIYYSQIVNDFQKGDIAEGYSVSREKKESFPLTVTSAQKNPTAFYLCASSQTRGVGEQFFGPGTRLTVL.

This clonotype was counted between two and nine times. V and J are TRBV7-9 and TRBJ1-4, with D unclear. The CDR3 totals 13 residues. Per the germline V gene, CDR1 is SEHNR and CDR2 is FQNEAQ (reference sequence). V lost 5 bases and J lost 8, with 12 bases in between. CDR3 coding DNA: TGTGCCAGCAGCCCCCACCTCGGGGAAAAACTGTTTTTT. Translating it yields CASSPHLGEKLFF.

This clonotype showed up many times. The rearrangement links TRBV7-6 to TRBJ2-1; D is undetermined. This CDR3 comprises 16 residues. Germline values: CDR1 SGHVS, CDR2 FNYEAQ. V was shortened by 0 bases and J by 4 bases, with 13 bases between the two germline ends. The CDR3 protein is CASSLATAGSYNEQFF. Here the CDR3 DNA reads TGTGCCAGCAGCTTAGCGACGGCAGGCTCGTACAATGAGCAGTTCTTC.

This clonotype was recorded at least ten times. The junction departs from germline at one end; a sequencing error may be responsible. V usage is TRBV5-1 and J usage is TRBJ2-7, with TRBD1 identical over 8 bases. CDR1 is SGHRS, CDR2 YFSETQ, per germline. The CDR3 has 13 residues. The CDR3 reads CASRLGQETEQYF. CDR3 in DNA: TGCGCCAGCAGATTGGGACAGGAGACCGAGCAGTACTTC.

This clonotype was found many times. The chain carries TRBV28 and TRBJ1-2; 7 nucleotides agree with TRBD1. The CDR3 has 14 amino acids. V trimming: 5 bases; J trimming: 6 bases; junction bases outside the gene matches: 9. CDR1 and CDR2 from the germline V gene are MDHEN and SYDVKM. The CDR3 loop is CASSLQEGAHGYTF. The CDR3 coding sequence is TGTGCCAGCAGTCTCCAGGAGGGGGCCCATGGCTACACCTTC.

This clonotype was observed many times. V and J are TRBV20-1 and TRBJ2-3, with a weak D call TRBD2 (5 bases). Germline CDR1 is DFQATT and CDR2 is SNEGSKA (reference sequence). The CDR3 is 16 residues long. The germline V and J ends were trimmed by 4 bases and 3 bases, with 20 bases remaining between them. The CDR3 sequence: CSATPADTSGTDTQYF. DNA for the CDR3: TGCAGTGCTACGCCCGCCGACACCTCGGGAACAGATACGCAGTATTTT.

This clonotype occurred many times. This chain uses TRBV6-2 or TRBV6-3 with TRBJ2-1, with D perhaps TRBD1 (6 bases). CDR3 length: 13 amino acids. V dropped 2 bases and J dropped 8 bases, with 10 bases sitting between them. Germline CDR1 MNHEY, CDR2 SVGEGT. CDR3 sequence (DNA): TGTGCCAGCAGTTACACCACAGGGTATGAGCAGTTCTTC. It translates to CASSYTTGYEQFF.

This clonotype was seen ten or more times. This chain links TRBV4-2 with TRBJ2-7; 9 bases line up with TRBD2. J gave up 7 bases and V 1 base, and 2 bases lay outside the gene matches. Looked up from germline, CDR1 is LGHNA and CDR2 is YNFKEQ. CDR3 length: 13 residues. The CDR3 here is CASSQALAGEQYF. CDR3 nucleotides: TGTGCCAGCAGCCAAGCACTAGCGGGTGAGCAGTACTTC.

This rearrangement joins TRBV20-1 to TRBJ1-6; no reliable D call. The length of the CDR3 is 17 residues. Germline CDR1 and CDR2: DFQATT and SNEGSKA (reference sequence). The V end lost 0 bases, the J end lost 8 bases, and 20 bases lay between the germline ends. For the CDR3, the DNA is TGCAGTGCTAGAGATCCCCGCCCCTTCGCCGGAGATTCACCCCTCCACTTT. Translation: CSARDPRPFAGDSPLHF.

Only one count was recorded for this clonotype. This clone may be a read error of a much larger clone one base away. The conserved final phenylalanine or tryptophan is absent from the CDR3, which likely points to a read error. The chain links TRBV19 to TRBJ2-5, with D perhaps matching TRBD2 (5 bases). Trimming removed 4 bases at V and 1 base at J, with 7 bases between. The CDR3 loop spans 13 amino acids. The germline V gene encodes CDR1 LNHDA and CDR2 SQIVND (reference sequence). CDR3 protein: CASSTGSQETQYL. In nucleotides, the CDR3 is TGTGCCAGTAGTACGGGGAGCCAAGAGACCCAGTACCTC.

This clonotype was seen many times. V and J are TRBV7-9 and TRBJ1-2; 7 bases fit TRBD1. Germline values: CDR1 SEHNR, CDR2 FQNEAQ (reference sequence). Trimming took 7 bases from V and 4 from J; bases not matched to a gene: 12. This CDR3 is built from 15 residues. This CDR3 is CASTNPTGSSYGYTF. As DNA, the CDR3 is TGTGCCAGCACAAATCCGACAGGGTCTAGCTATGGCTACACCTTC. Looking up the rest from reference TRBV7-9 and TRBJ1-2 gives the full variable domain: DTGVSQNPRHKITKRGQNVTFRCDPISEHNRLYWYRQTLGQGPEFLTYFQNEAQLEKSRLLSDRFSAERPKGSFSTLEIQRTEQGDSAMYLCASTNPTGSSYGYTFGSGTRLTVV.

This clonotype has ten or more counts. This chain connects TRBV7-2 to TRBJ2-1; TRBD2 matches at 14 bases. Germline loops: CDR1 SGHTA, CDR2 FQGNSA. This CDR3 spans 16 amino acids. J was trimmed by 6 bases and V by 5 bases; bases with no gene match: 6. CDR3 sequence reads: CASSARTSGGSNEQFF. For the CDR3, the DNA is TGTGCCAGCAGCGCGAGGACTAGCGGGGGGTCCAATGAGCAGTTCTTC.

There are many counts of this clonotype. The rearrangement links TRBV14 to TRBJ2-7, with D perhaps matching TRBD2 (6 bases). Trimming left V 1 base short and J 5 bases short, with 15 bases between. The CDR3 extends over 15 amino acids. CDR1 and CDR2 (germline): SGHDN, FVKESK. CDR3 sequence reads: CASSQGRLVMDEQYF. CDR3 nucleotides: TGTGCCAGCAGCCAAGGGCGACTAGTTATGGACGAGCAGTACTTC.

This clonotype was observed at least ten times. This rearrangement joins TRBV15 to TRBJ1-1, with no clear D. CDR1 is LNHNV, CDR2 YYDKDF, per germline (reference sequence). The V end lost 5 bases, the J end lost 11 bases, and 18 bases lay between the germline ends. The CDR3 is 13 amino acids. CDR3 in DNA: TGTGCCACCAGCGGTGGACCCTCGGTCGAGGCTTTCTTT. This sequence encodes CATSGGPSVEAFF.

Ten or more counts support this clonotype. The J gene is TRBJ1-2, the V gene TRBV7-8, with no clear D. V was pared by 2 bases and J by 4 bases, with 8 bases between. CDR3 length equals 13 residues. Germline V gene sequence: CDR1 SGHVS, CDR2 FQNEAQ. CDR3 protein: CASSLIETYGYTF. CDR3 sequence (DNA): TGTGCCAGCAGCTTAATCGAGACCTATGGCTACACCTTC.

This clonotype counts as large (0.1 to 1%). The V and J genes are TRBV4-3 and TRBJ1-6; unclear D gene. The V end lost 0 bases, the J end lost 7 bases, and 4 bases lay between the germline ends. Germline V gene sequence: CDR1 LGHNA, CDR2 YSLEER. This CDR3 spans 13 amino acids. CDR3 residues: CASSQDWNSPLHF. CDR3 DNA sequence: TGCGCCAGCAGCCAAGATTGGAATTCACCCCTCCACTTT.

Turning to this clonotype: A much more abundant neighbour one base away suggests this may be a read error. CDR3 coding DNA: TGCAGCGTTGATGACGGGGCTCGCGAGCAGTACTTC. Amino acid sequence: CSVDDGAREQYF. J is TRBJ2-7 and V is TRBV29-1; D is possibly TRBD1 or TRBD2 (5 bases each). V was clipped by 3 bases and J by 6 bases, with 12 bases between them. CDR3 length: 12 residues. Germline-derived CDR1 and CDR2 are SQVTM and ANQGSEA.

This clonotype was counted between two and nine times. V and J are TRBV5-1 and TRBJ2-1, with 8 positions matching TRBD2. The CDR3 is 16 amino acids. J was trimmed by 3 bases and V by 5 bases; bases with no gene match: 10. Germline values: CDR1 SGHRS, CDR2 YFSETQ. The CDR3 sequence: CASRSSRGADYNEQFF. Written as DNA, the CDR3 is TGCGCCAGCAGGTCCTCGCGGGGGGCCGACTACAATGAGCAGTTCTTC.

This clonotype was recorded at least ten times. The chain is built from TRBV5-1 and TRBJ2-3; D perhaps matches TRBD1 (6 bases). The CDR3 has 14 residues. The germline V gene has CDR1 SGHRS and CDR2 YFSETQ. Trimming removed 0 bases at V and 4 bases at J, with 9 bases between. Here the CDR3 reads CASSLGNRADTQYF. In DNA form, the CDR3 reads TGCGCCAGCAGCTTGGGGAACAGGGCAGATACGCAGTATTTT.

This clonotype appeared many times. This chain uses TRBV7-2 with TRBJ2-7; no definite D call. Germline CDR1 SGHTA, CDR2 FQGNSA. The CDR3 has 11 residues. V was clipped by 8 bases and J by 6 bases, with 11 bases between them. The CDR3 spells CASYEYGEQYF. DNA of the CDR3: TGTGCCAGCTACGAGTACGGCGAGCAGTACTTC.

Many counts were recorded for this clonotype. The chain's CDR3 is CASSVGTGDLYNEQFF. CDR3 nucleotide sequence: TGTGCCAGCAGCGTAGGTACGGGGGACCTCTACAATGAGCAGTTCTTC. The V call is TRBV9, the J call TRBJ2-1, with a possible D match to TRBD2 (6 bases). The CDR3 runs to 16 residues. Germline CDR1 is SGDLS and CDR2 is YYNGEE. V lost 0 bases to trimming and J lost 3 bases, with 13 bases between them. Based on the CDR3 plus reference TRBV9 and TRBJ2-1, the full variable domain is DSGVTQTPKHLITATGQRVTLRCSPRSGDLSVYWYQQSLDQGLQFLIQYYNGEERAKGNILERFSAQQFPDLHSELNLSSLELGDSALYFCASSVGTGDLYNEQFFGPGTRLTVL.

The J gene is TRBJ2-1, the V gene TRBV12-3 or TRBV12-4, with 8 positions matching TRBD2. The CDR3 extends over 16 amino acids. The V segment lost 6 bases and the J segment 2 bases; nucleotides outside the gene matches: 9. The CDR3: CASRSTSGTTYNEQFF. The CDR3 DNA reads as TGTGCCAGCAGGTCTACTAGCGGAACTACCTACAATGAGCAGTTCTTC.

This clonotype was detected many times. The genes are TRBV5-1 and TRBJ2-2, with no clear D. Trimming took 2 bases from V and 4 from J, leaving 9 bases between them. The CDR3 spans 14 residues. In germline, CDR1 is SGHRS, CDR2 YFSETQ. This CDR3 reads CASSLIPGTGELFF. The CDR3 DNA reads TGCGCCAGCAGCTTAATACCCGGCACCGGGGAGCTGTTTTTT.

In this sample, this clonotype turned up many times. The J gene is TRBJ1-2, the V gene TRBV12-3 or TRBV12-4; D uncertain. V dropped 1 base and J dropped 3 bases, with 6 bases sitting between them. The CDR3 is 13 amino acids. Here the CDR3 DNA reads TGTGCCAGCAGTTTAGAGCAAGACTATGGCTACACCTTC. Its protein is CASSLEQDYGYTF.